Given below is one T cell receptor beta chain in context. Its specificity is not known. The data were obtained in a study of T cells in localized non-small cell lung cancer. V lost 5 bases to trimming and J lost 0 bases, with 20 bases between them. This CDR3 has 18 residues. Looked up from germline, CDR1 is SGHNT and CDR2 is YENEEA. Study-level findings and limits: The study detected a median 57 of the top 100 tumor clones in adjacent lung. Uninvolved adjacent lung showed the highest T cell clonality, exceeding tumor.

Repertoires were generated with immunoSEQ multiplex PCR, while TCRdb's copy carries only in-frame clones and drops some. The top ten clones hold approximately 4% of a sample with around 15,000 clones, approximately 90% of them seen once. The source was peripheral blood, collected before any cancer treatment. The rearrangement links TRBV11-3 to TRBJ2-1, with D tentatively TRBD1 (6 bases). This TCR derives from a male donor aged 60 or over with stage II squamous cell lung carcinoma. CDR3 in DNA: TGTGCCAGCAGCGACTATCCAGCCACAGGGAGCTCCTACAATGAGCAGTTCTTC. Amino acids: CASSDYPATGSSYNEQFF.